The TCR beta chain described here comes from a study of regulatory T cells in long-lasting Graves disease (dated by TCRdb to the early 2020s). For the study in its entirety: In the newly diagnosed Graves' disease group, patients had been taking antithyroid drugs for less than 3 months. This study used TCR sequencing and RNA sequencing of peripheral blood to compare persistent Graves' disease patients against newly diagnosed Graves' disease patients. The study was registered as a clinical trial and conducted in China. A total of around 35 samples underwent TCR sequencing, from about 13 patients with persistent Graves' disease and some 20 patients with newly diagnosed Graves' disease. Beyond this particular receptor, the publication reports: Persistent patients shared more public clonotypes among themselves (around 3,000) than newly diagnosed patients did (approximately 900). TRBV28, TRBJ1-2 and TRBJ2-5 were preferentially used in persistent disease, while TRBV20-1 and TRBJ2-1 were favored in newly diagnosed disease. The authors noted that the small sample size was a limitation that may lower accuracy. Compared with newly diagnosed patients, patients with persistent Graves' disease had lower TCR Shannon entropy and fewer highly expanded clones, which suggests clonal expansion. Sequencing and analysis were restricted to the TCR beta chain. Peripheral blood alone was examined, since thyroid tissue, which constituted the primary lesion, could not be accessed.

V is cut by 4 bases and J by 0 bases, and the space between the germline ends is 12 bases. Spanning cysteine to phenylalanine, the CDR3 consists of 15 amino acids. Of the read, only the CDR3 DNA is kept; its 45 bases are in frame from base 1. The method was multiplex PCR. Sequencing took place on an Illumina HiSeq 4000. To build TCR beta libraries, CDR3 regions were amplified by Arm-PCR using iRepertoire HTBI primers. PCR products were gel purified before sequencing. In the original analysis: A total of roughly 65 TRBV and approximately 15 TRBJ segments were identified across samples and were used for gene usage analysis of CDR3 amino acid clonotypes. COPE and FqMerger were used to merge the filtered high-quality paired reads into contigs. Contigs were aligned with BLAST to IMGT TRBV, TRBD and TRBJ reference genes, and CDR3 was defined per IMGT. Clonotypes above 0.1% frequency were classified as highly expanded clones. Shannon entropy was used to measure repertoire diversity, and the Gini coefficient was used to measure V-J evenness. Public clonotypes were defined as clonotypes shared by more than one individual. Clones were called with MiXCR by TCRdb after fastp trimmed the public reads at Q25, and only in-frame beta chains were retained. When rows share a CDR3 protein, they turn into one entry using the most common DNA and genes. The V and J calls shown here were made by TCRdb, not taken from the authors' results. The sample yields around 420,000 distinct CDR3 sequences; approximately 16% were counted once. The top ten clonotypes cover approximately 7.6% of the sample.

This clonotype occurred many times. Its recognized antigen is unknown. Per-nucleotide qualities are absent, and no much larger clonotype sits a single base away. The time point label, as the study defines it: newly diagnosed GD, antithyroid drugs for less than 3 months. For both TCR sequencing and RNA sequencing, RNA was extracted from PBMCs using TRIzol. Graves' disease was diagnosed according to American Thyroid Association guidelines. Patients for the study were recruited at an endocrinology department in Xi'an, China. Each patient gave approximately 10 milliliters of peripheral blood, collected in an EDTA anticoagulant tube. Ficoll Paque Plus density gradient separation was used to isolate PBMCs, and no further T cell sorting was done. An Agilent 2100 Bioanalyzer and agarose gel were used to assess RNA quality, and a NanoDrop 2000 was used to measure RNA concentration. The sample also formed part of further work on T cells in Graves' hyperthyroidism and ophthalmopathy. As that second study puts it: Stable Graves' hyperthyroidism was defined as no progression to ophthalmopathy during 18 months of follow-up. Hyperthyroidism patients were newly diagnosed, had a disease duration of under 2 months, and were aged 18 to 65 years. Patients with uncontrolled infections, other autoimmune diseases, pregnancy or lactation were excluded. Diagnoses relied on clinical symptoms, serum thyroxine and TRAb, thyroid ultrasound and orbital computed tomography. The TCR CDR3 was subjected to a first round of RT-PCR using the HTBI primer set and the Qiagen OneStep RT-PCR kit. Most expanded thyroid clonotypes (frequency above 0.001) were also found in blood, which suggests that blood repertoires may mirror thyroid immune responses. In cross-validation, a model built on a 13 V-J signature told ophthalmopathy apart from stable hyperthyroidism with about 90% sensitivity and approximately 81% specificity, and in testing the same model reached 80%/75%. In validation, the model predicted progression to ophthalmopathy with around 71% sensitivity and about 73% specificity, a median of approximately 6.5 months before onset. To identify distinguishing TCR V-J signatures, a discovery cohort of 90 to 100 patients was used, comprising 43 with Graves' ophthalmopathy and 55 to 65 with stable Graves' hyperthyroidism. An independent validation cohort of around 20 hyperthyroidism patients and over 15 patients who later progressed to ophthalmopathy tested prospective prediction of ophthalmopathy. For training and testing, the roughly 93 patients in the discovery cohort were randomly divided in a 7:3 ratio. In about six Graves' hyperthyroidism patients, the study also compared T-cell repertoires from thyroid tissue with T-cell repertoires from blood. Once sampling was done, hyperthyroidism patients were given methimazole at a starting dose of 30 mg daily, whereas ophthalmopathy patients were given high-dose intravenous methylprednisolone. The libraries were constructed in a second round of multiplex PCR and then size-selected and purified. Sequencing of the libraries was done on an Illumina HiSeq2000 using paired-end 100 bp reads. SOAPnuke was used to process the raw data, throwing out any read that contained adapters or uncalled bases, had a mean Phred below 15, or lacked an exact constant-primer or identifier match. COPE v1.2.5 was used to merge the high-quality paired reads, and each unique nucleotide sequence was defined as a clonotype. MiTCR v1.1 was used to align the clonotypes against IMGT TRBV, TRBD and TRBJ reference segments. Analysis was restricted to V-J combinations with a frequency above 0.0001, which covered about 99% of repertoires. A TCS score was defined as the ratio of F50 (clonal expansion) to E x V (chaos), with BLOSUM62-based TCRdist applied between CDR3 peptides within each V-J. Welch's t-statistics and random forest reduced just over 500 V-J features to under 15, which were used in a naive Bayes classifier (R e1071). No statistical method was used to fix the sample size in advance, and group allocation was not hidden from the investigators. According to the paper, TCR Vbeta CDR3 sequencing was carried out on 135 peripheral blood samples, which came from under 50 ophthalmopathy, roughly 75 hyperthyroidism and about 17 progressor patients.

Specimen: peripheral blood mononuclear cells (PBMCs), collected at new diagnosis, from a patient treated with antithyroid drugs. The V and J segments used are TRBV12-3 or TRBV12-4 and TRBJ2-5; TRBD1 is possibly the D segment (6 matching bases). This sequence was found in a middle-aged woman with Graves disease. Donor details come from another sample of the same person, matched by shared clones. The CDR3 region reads CASSSETGNQETQYF. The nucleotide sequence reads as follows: TGTGCCAGCAGTTCGGAGACAGGCAACCAAGAGACCCAGTACTTC.